This TCR beta chain stems from a study of T cells in Graves' hyperthyroidism and ophthalmopathy. Authors of the study amplified TCR beta CDR3 regions from RNA transcripts. Initially, a first-round RT-PCR of the TCR CDR3 employed the HTBI primer set. TCRdb called the multiplex PCR reads again in MiXCR, with one record for every CDR3 protein. Among 350,000 or so distinct CDR3 sequences, around 20% were seen once, and the ten largest hold 50%. Sequencing was carried out using blood. This receptor was identified in a woman aged 45-65 years with Graves' hyperthyroidism.

This CDR3 is CSARDQRRLRGTGELFF. Written as DNA, the CDR3 is TGCAGTGCTAGAGATCAGCGTCGCTTGAGGGGTACCGGGGAGCTGTTTTTT. The gene calls are TRBV20-1 and TRBJ2-2; possibly TRBD1 or TRBD2 for D (5 bases each). The CDR3 has 17 residues. Germline assignment: CDR1 DFQATT and CDR2 SNEGSKA (reference sequence). The V end lost 0 bases, the J end lost 5 bases, and 19 bases lay between the germline ends.